This T cell receptor (beta chain) was found in a study of blood T cell repertoires in COVID-19. Original data processing: Amplification of reference gene primers provided the estimated nucleated cell counts. The protocol was immunoSEQ multiplex PCR, while the TCRdb copy is restricted to in-frame clones and leaves out a portion. That table furnishes V, J and clone size, whereas the DNA furnished D and trimming. The sample holds about 62,000 clones, approximately 80% seen once. The germline gives CDR1 SGHTA, CDR2 FQGNSA. This CDR3 has 14 amino acids. V lost 0 bases, J lost 7 bases, and 1 base stayed unmatched.

The rearrangement uses TRBV7-2 and TRBJ2-2, with 8 bases fitting TRBD2. The clonotype comes from a woman of 80 years or more with active or convalescent COVID-19. The specimen was peripheral blood. CDR3 bases: TGTGCCAGCAGCTTAGCGGCGGGAGGCGGGGAGCTGTTTTTT. Translated: CASSLAAGGGELFF.